This paragraph covers one T cell receptor (beta chain) sequence. Its antigen is unknown. These data originate in a study of OX40 agonist ivuxolimab in advanced cancers. Data came from immunoSEQ multiplex PCR; TCRdb stores just in-frame clones and leaves some out. The table shows tens of thousands of clones, with over 75% occurring only once. The study's findings and limits: Researchers report that CD8+ T cells had, on average, more expanded clones than CD4+.

The CDR3 length is 15 residues. V lost 5 bases, J lost 0 bases, and 13 bases lay in between. The germline V gene has CDR1 SGHTA and CDR2 FQGNSA. The chain combines TRBV7-2 with TRBJ1-2; D is undetermined. This sequence was found in an adult with an advanced solid tumor such as melanoma, head and neck, liver or kidney cancer. The sequences come from CD4+ or CD8+ T cells sorted from blood, collected in a trial of the OX40 agonist ivuxolimab. The CDR3, as DNA: TGTGCCAGCAGCCCCGGCGGAAAGTCTAACTATGGCTACACCTTC. Translation: CASSPGGKSNYGYTF.